This T cell receptor beta chain was identified in a study of cytomegalovirus exposure and HLA in healthy donors. Study information: Later analysis reported that the 110 or so validation repertoires shared the platform of the roughly 700 first-cohort repertoires. Study-wide results and limits: The study listed roughly 160 cytomegalovirus-associated TCR beta chains. Most TCR sequences were seen very rarely across donors, but some public TCRs occurred in many.

On this clone: Its antigen is still unknown. Other DNA sequences in this sample translate to the same CDR3.

Germline CDR1 reads MNHEY; CDR2 reads SMNVEV (reference sequence). Deletions cut 3 bases from V and 3 bases from J, with 9 bases between. The CDR3 is made up of 14 amino acids. The data were produced by immunoSEQ multiplex PCR, yet TCRdb's version contains in-frame clones alone and is incomplete. The data show about 360,000 clones, 70% to 90% seen once. The donors were part of the approximately 120-subject validation cohort, which stood apart from the roughly 730-subject first cohort. The chain recombines TRBV27 with TRBJ1-5, with D possibly matching TRBD1 (6 bases). What was sequenced was PBMCs. The clonotype was recovered from a woman aged 18 to 35 in good health and CMV-seronegative. The CDR3 is CASSFLGANQPQHF. CDR3 in DNA: TGTGCCAGCAGTTTTCTGGGGGCCAATCAGCCCCAGCATTTT.